A single sample gave rise to the 8 T cell receptor beta chains below, sequenced in a study of blood T cell repertoires in COVID-19. Clones were read by immunoSEQ multiplex PCR, and TCRdb kept only the in-frame ones, dropping some. The table shows 15,000 to 25,000 clones, with about 88% occurring only once. The sequencing input was peripheral blood. These TCRs come from a human donor with active COVID-19. The donor label of this sample is uncertain.

With regard to this clone: One end of the junction fails to match germline, which may point to a read error. The chain recombines TRBV7-9 with TRBJ2-1; 7 bases are a match to TRBD2. In germline, CDR1 is SEHNR, CDR2 FQNEAQ (reference sequence). The CDR3 is 16 amino acids. This CDR3 is CASRKGREASNNEQFF. The CDR3 nucleotides are TGTGCCAGCAGAAAGGGGAGGGAGGCCTCCAACAATGAGCAGTTCTTC.

The chain employs TRBV7-2 and TRBJ2-7, with D unresolved. The V gene's germline CDR1 is SGHTA and CDR2 FQGNSA. CDR3 length equals 14 residues. The V end was cut by 3 bases, the J end by 0 bases, with 9 bases between. CDR3 nucleotide sequence: TGTGCCAGCAGCTTTCTTTCTTACTCCTACGAGCAGTACTTC. This encodes CASSFLSYSYEQYF.

This clone was seen once. This chain connects TRBV30 to TRBJ2-5, with D possibly being TRBD1 (5 bases). This CDR3 is 14 amino acids long. V was shortened by 2 bases and J by 9 bases, with 19 bases between the two germline ends. Germline CDR1 GTSNPN, CDR2 SVGIG (reference sequence). The CDR3 loop is CAWSSPGFKRPQYF. CDR3 bases: TGTGCCTGGAGTTCGCCAGGGTTCAAGAGACCCCAGTACTTC.

J is TRBJ2-7 and V is TRBV19, with TRBD2 matching over 7 bases. The CDR3 runs to 15 residues. J gave up 3 bases and V 5 bases, and 10 bases lay outside the gene matches. Germline-derived CDR1 and CDR2 are LNHDA and SQIVND (reference sequence). The CDR3 DNA reads TGTGCCAGTAGTGCAGGCGTGGGAGGGTTCTACGAGCAGTACTTC. It specifies CASSAGVGGFYEQYF.

This clone appeared a single time. The chain employs TRBV7-3 and TRBJ2-5; TRBD2 agrees at 7 bases. The CDR3 consists of 16 residues. Germline CDR1 and CDR2: SGHTA and FQGTGA. Trimming took 5 bases from V and 1 from J; bases not matched to a gene: 10. In nucleotides, the CDR3 is TGTGCCAGCAGCCCAGCGGGATCACTATTCCAAGAGACCCAGTACTTC. Translated, it gives CASSPAGSLFQETQYF.

This clone was observed once. This chain connects TRBV7-3 to TRBJ2-3; 12 bases match TRBD2. The germline CDR1 and CDR2 sequences are SGHTA and FQGTGA. With 5 bases clipped from V and 6 bases from J, the junction kept 6 bases outside the gene matches. The CDR3 spans 15 residues. CDR3 in DNA: TGTGCCAGCAGCCGGACTAGCGGGGAGTGGGATACGCAGTATTTT. Translation gives CASSRTSGEWDTQYF.

This chain uses TRBV7-9 with TRBJ2-5, with 8 bases fitting TRBD1. V lost 1 base, J lost 6 bases, and 4 bases stayed unmatched. Looked up from germline, CDR1 is SEHNR and CDR2 is FQNEAQ (reference sequence). The CDR3 totals 14 residues. CDR3 nucleotide sequence: TGTGCCAGCAGCTTAGGCGGCAGGGGGCAGACCCAGTACTTC. Encoded protein: CASSLGGRGQTQYF.

The CDR3: CAWSADTDTQYF. CDR3 DNA: TGTGCCTGGAGTGCAGACACAGATACGCAGTATTTT. The genes are TRBV30 and TRBJ2-3; D is unclear. Deletions cut 1 base from V and 2 bases from J, with 4 bases between. Germline values: CDR1 GTSNPN, CDR2 SVGIG (reference sequence). CDR3 length: 12 amino acids.